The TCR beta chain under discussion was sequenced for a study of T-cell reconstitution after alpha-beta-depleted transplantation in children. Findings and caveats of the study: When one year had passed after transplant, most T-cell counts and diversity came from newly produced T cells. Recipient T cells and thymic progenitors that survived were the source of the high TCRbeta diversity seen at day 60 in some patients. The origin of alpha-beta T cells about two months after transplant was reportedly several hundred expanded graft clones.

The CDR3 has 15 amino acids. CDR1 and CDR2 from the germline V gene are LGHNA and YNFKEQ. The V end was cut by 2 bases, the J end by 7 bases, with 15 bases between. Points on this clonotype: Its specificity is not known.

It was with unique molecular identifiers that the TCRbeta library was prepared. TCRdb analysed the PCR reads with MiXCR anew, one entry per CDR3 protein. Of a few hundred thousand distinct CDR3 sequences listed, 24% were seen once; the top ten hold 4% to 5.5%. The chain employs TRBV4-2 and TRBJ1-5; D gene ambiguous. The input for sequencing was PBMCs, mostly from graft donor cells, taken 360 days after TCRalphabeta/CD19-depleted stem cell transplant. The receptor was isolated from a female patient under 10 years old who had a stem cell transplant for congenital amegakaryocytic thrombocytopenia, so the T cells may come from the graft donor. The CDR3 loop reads CASSQTTFGRQPQHF. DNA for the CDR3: TGTGCCAGCAGCCAAACTACATTCGGGCGGCAGCCCCAGCATTTT.